This TCR beta chain was observed in a study of blood T cell repertoires in COVID-19. Study at large: Specimens from acute and convalescent COVID-19 originated in the United States, Italy and Spain.

In Cohort 3, a recovered donor had either two negative PCRs, clearance, or symptom resolution. Repertoires were generated with immunoSEQ multiplex PCR, while TCRdb's copy carries only in-frame clones and drops some. The table includes about 180,000 clones, 75% to 90% detected once. Trimming cost V 0 bases and J 1 base, with 7 bases left between them. Germline V gene lookup returns CDR1 MNHEY and CDR2 SVGAGI. CDR3 length: 15 residues. The chain carries TRBV6-5 and TRBJ1-5; D unresolved. Material: PBMCs or T cells enriched from blood (not recorded which). The sequence derives from a man aged 40-49 years who had recovered from COVID-19. CDR3 DNA sequence: TGTGCCAGCAGTTACTCGGGAGAGAGCAATCAGCCCCAGCATTTT. It codes for CASSYSGESNQPQHF.